The 25 T cell receptor beta chains reported below all come from one sample, sequenced in a study of response to subunit inactivated influenza vaccine. TCRdb re-called the RT-PCR reads through MiXCR, storing one row per CDR3 protein. The profile covers more than 400,000 distinct CDR3 sequences, with roughly 9.7% appearing a single time and approximately 12% taken by the ten largest. The starting material was PBMCs from blood, obtained about 40 days after vaccination. The receptors here all came from a man in his fifties who received an inactivated influenza vaccine.

This sequence joins TRBV5-1 and TRBJ2-7; 7 bases line up with TRBD2. In germline, CDR1 is SGHRS, CDR2 YFSETQ. The CDR3 has 15 residues. The J segment lost 0 bases and the V segment lost 4 bases, leaving 7 bases of the junction unmatched. The CDR3: CASSLSGVLSYEQYF. The CDR3, as DNA: TGCGCCAGCAGCCTAAGCGGGGTCCTCTCCTACGAGCAGTACTTC.

This clonotype was seen ten or more times. J is TRBJ2-7 and V is TRBV5-6; 7 bases are a match to TRBD1. The germline CDR1 and CDR2 sequences are SGHDT and YYEEEE. This CDR3 is 15 amino acids long. The J segment lost 0 bases and the V segment lost 4 bases, leaving 7 bases of the junction unmatched. CDR3 loop: CASSTFGQASYEQYF. The DNA of the CDR3 is TGTGCCAGCAGCACCTTTGGACAGGCCTCCTACGAGCAGTACTTC.

This clonotype was detected ten times or more. The gene calls are TRBV5-1 and TRBJ2-2, with 10 bases aligning to TRBD2. Germline trimming cut 1 base from V and 7 bases from J; bases unmatched to any gene: 7. The CDR3 extends over 16 amino acids. The germline V gene has CDR1 SGHRS and CDR2 YFSETQ. CDR3 protein: CASSLNLAGVDGELFF. CDR3 nucleotides: TGCGCCAGCAGCTTGAACCTAGCGGGAGTTGACGGGGAGCTGTTTTTT. Combining the CDR3 with reference TRBV5-1 and TRBJ2-2 gives the whole variable domain KAGVTQTPRYLIKTRGQQVTLSCSPISGHRSVSWYQQTPGQGLQFLFEYFSETQRNKGNFPGRFSGRQFSNSRSEMNVSTLELGDSALYLCASSLNLAGVDGELFFGEGSRLTVL.

Concerning this clonotype: One junction end does not reproduce the germline sequence, and a read error may be involved. The chain joins TRBV7-2 to TRBJ1-4, with 8 nucleotides matching TRBD1. The germline V gene has CDR1 SGHTA and CDR2 FQGNSA. CDR3 length: 15 residues. CDR3 in DNA: TGTGCCATCAGCTCCGCGACAGGGGTTAATGAAAAACTGTTTTTT. It translates to CAISSATGVNEKLFF.

This clonotype has just a few counts. V usage is TRBV25-1 and J usage is TRBJ2-1, with D maybe TRBD2 (6 bases). Trimming removed 2 bases from V and 9 bases from J, with 8 bases in between. The CDR3 totals 12 residues. Germline-derived CDR1 and CDR2 are MGHDK and SYGVNS. The CDR3 coding sequence is TGTGCCAGCAGTGAAGGGCGGGGTGAGCAGTTCTTC. Its protein is CASSEGRGEQFF.

V is TRBV2 and J is TRBJ2-3; tentatively, D is TRBD1 (5 bases). CDR1 and CDR2 (germline): SNHLY, FYNNEI. This CDR3 has 16 amino acids. The V and J ends lost 1 base and 6 bases respectively, with 17 bases between them. The CDR3 coding sequence is TGTGCCAGCAGTGAAGGTCGACAGCTTAGACCGGATACGCAGTATTTT. Encoded protein: CASSEGRQLRPDTQYF.

The chain uses TRBV15 and TRBJ2-1; 8 bases match TRBD1. The CDR3 has 15 residues. CDR1 is LNHNV and CDR2 is YYDKDF in the germline V gene (reference sequence). J gave up 5 bases and V 7 bases, and 10 bases lay outside the gene matches. CDR3 nucleotide sequence: TGTGCCACCACAAAAGGGACAGGCGTTCACAATGAGCAGTTCTTC. Residues: CATTKGTGVHNEQFF.

This clonotype was detected many times. The chain has TRBV20-1 and TRBJ1-5; 11 bases fit TRBD1. Germline values: CDR1 DFQATT, CDR2 SNEGSKA (reference sequence). The CDR3 contains 17 residues. V lost 3 bases and J lost 0; bases outside the gene matches: 7. CDR3 sequence: CSASPGTGGLSNQPQHF. The DNA for the CDR3 is TGCAGTGCTAGTCCCGGGACAGGGGGTCTTAGCAATCAGCCCCAGCATTTT.

The rearrangement links TRBV4-1 to TRBJ1-4; 7 bases map to TRBD1. The CDR3 spans 16 residues. Germline loops: CDR1 MGHRA, CDR2 YSYEKL. V lost 10 bases, J lost 3 bases, and 14 bases stayed unmatched. The DNA of the CDR3 is TGCGCCACCACCCCGGGACAGATATTTTCTAATGAAAAACTGTTTTTT. This codes for CATTPGQIFSNEKLFF.

This clonotype was picked up one time. The chain uses TRBV6-2 or TRBV6-3 and TRBJ2-7; 7 bases line up with TRBD2. CDR1 and CDR2 from the germline V gene are MNHEY and SVGEGT. Losses at the gene ends were 7 bases for V and 2 bases for J; bases not matched to a gene: 11. The CDR3 has 15 amino acids. Here the CDR3 DNA reads TGTGCCAGCACTCCGGGGGGATACAGACCCTACGAGCAGTACTTC. This encodes CASTPGGYRPYEQYF.

The V call is TRBV6-2 or TRBV6-3, the J call TRBJ2-7; D unclear. From germline, CDR1 is MNHEY and CDR2 SVGEGT. The CDR3 length is 17 residues. V dropped 5 bases and J dropped 0 bases, with 20 bases sitting between them. The chain's CDR3 is CASSPEGPIKSSYEQYF. CDR3 in DNA: TGTGCCAGCAGTCCTGAAGGGCCCATCAAAAGCTCCTACGAGCAGTACTTC.

This clonotype was found a few times. The gene calls are TRBV6-5 and TRBJ2-1, with D possibly matching TRBD2 (5 bases). This CDR3 has 15 amino acids. The germline V gene has CDR1 MNHEY and CDR2 SVGAGI. V lost 2 bases and J 4 bases, leaving 12 bases between the germline ends. The CDR3 DNA reads as TGTGCCAGCAGTTACCAAATAGCGAGGTACAATGAGCAGTTCTTC. Residues: CASSYQIARYNEQFF.

The V and J genes are TRBV24-1 and TRBJ2-5, with D perhaps being TRBD1 or TRBD2 (5 bases each). This CDR3 is 13 amino acids long. V was clipped by 3 bases and J by 3 bases, with 7 bases between them. From germline, CDR1 is KGHDR and CDR2 SFDVKD. The CDR3 loop reads CATSDVGEETQYF. DNA of the CDR3: TGTGCCACCAGTGATGTGGGGGAAGAGACCCAGTACTTC.

Comment on this clonotype: A much bigger clone sits one base away, suggesting this may be a read error. The rearrangement uses TRBV4-2 and TRBJ2-3, with TRBD2 as a possible D gene (5 bases). The CDR3 consists of 15 residues. V was shortened by 1 base and J by 4 bases, with 12 bases between the two germline ends. Germline V CDR1 and CDR2: LGHNA, YNFKEQ. The CDR3 nucleotides are TGTGCCAGCAGCCAAGGCCCGCGGGTCGCAGATACGCAGTATTTT. As protein: CASSQGPRVADTQYF.

The rearrangement links TRBV20-1 to TRBJ1-1; a possible D gene is TRBD1 (5 bases). Looked up from germline, CDR1 is DFQATT and CDR2 is SNEGSKA (reference sequence). This CDR3 region has 13 residues. Between the trimmed V and J ends, which lost 6 bases and 1 base, there was a span of 12 bases. The CDR3 protein is CSARAGGNTEAFF. CDR3 DNA: TGCAGTGCCCGGGCGGGGGGGAACACTGAAGCTTTCTTT.

This clonotype has only a few counts. V is TRBV28 and J is TRBJ2-4; D is uncertain. Trimming took 4 bases from V and 0 from J, leaving 13 bases between them. This CDR3 contains 16 residues. Germline values: CDR1 MDHEN, CDR2 SYDVKM. The CDR3 protein is CASSWVPSGAKNIQYF. Written as DNA, the CDR3 is TGTGCCAGCAGTTGGGTTCCTTCGGGAGCCAAAAACATTCAGTACTTC. Variable domain in full (rest from reference TRBV28 and TRBJ2-4): DVKVTQSSRYLVKRTGEKVFLECVQDMDHENMFWYRQDPGLGLRLIYFSYDVKMKEKGDIPEGYSVSREKKERFSLILESASTNQTSMYLCASSWVPSGAKNIQYFGAGTRLSVL.

This clonotype was counted at least ten times. The rearrangement links TRBV10-3 to TRBJ2-7; D uncertain. CDR3 length: 12 residues. Per the germline V gene, CDR1 is ENHRY and CDR2 is SYGVKD. The V and J ends lost 11 bases and 7 bases respectively, with 18 bases between them. CDR3: CAASNGLREQYF. The CDR3 nucleotides read TGTGCCGCGAGCAACGGGCTACGGGAGCAGTACTTC.

This clonotype was seen at least ten times. Here the CDR3 reads CAIRDARGSNTGELFF. CDR3 bases: TGTGCCATCAGGGATGCGCGGGGGTCGAACACCGGGGAGCTGTTTTTT. The chain couples TRBV10-3 to TRBJ2-2; 7 bases map to TRBD2. Germline values: CDR1 ENHRY, CDR2 SYGVKD. Losses at the gene ends were 6 bases for V and 0 bases for J; bases not matched to a gene: 7. CDR3 length equals 16 residues.

This sequence joins TRBV7-2 and TRBJ1-6; possible D gene TRBD1, 6 bases. The CDR3 contains 15 residues. Between the trimmed V and J ends, which lost 3 bases and 7 bases, there was a span of 13 bases. Germline V lookup: CDR1 SGHTA, CDR2 FQGNSA. The DNA of the CDR3 is TGTGCCAGCAGCTTCTTCCGCCAGGGGAATTCACCCCTCCACTTT. Translation: CASSFFRQGNSPLHF.

This clonotype was seen repeatedly, ten times or more. The chain recombines TRBV5-1 with TRBJ2-3; no clear D. This CDR3 region has 13 residues. V was cut by 0 bases and J by 10 bases, with 12 bases left in between. Germline loops: CDR1 SGHRS, CDR2 YFSETQ. The CDR3 region has the DNA TGCGCCAGCAGCTTGGATCCCGAATCCTCGCAGTATTTT. It yields the protein CASSLDPESSQYF.

This clonotype was found a few times. The chain links TRBV6-2 or TRBV6-3 to TRBJ1-5; TRBD1 matches 9 bases. V lost 7 bases to trimming and J lost 5 bases; unmatched junction nucleotides: 6. Germline CDR1 MNHEY, CDR2 SVGEGT. CDR3 length: 14 residues. Here the CDR3 DNA reads TGTGCCAGCACTCGGACAGGGGTTGATCAGCCCCAGCATTTT. Its translation: CASTRTGVDQPQHF.

This clonotype occurred a few times. The chain combines TRBV4-2 with TRBJ2-3; possibly TRBD1 for D (6 bases). CDR1 LGHNA and CDR2 YNFKEQ come from the germline V gene. The CDR3 covers 15 residues. Deletions cut 3 bases from V and 1 base from J, with 11 bases between. The CDR3 nucleotides read TGTGCCAGCAGCCATCAAAAGGGGGGCACAGATACGCAGTATTTT. This translates into CASSHQKGGTDTQYF.

The table lists this clonotype with many counts. V is TRBV12-3 or TRBV12-4 and J is TRBJ1-2, with unresolved D. Trimming took 6 bases from V and 4 from J, leaving 6 bases between them. The CDR3 is 11 amino acids. This chain's CDR3 is CASRRGYGYTF. The CDR3, as DNA: TGTGCCAGCAGGAGAGGCTATGGCTACACCTTC.

This clonotype was detected only a few times. The CDR3 is CASSYSPGAMFF. Written as DNA, the CDR3 is TGTGCCAGCAGTTACTCCCCGGGTGCGATGTTTTTT. This chain joins TRBV6-2 or TRBV6-3 and TRBJ1-4, with D uncertain. Trimming removed 0 bases at V and 15 bases at J, with 11 bases between. This CDR3 has 12 amino acids. Germline CDR1 is MNHEY and CDR2 is SVGEGT.

This clonotype was recorded a few times. The chain links TRBV7-3 to TRBJ2-1; 10 nucleotides align to TRBD1. Germline trimming cut 3 bases from V and 2 bases from J; bases unmatched to any gene: 4. Germline lookup yields CDR1 SGHTA and CDR2 FQGTGA. The CDR3 consists of 16 residues. The CDR3, as DNA: TGTGCCAGCAGCTTCGAAGGGACAGGGGCCTACAATGAGCAGTTCTTC. This translates into CASSFEGTGAYNEQFF.